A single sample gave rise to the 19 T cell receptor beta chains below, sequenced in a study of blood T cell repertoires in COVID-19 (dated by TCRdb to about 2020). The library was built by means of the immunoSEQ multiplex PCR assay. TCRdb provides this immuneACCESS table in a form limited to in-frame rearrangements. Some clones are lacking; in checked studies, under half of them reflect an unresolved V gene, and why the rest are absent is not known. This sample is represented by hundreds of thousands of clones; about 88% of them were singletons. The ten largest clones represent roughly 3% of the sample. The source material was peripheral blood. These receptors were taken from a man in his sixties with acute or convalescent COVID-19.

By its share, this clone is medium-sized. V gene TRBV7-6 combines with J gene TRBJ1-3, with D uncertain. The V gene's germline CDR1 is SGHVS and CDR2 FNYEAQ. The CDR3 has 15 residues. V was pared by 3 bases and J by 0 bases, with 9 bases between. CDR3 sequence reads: CASSFLWPSGNTIYF. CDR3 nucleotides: TGTGCCAGCAGCTTTTTATGGCCCTCTGGAAACACCATATATTTT.

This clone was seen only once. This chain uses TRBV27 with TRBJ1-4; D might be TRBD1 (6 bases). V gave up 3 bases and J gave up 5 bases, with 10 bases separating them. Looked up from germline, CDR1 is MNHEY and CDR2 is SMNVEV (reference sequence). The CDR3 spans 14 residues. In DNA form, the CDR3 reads TGTGCCAGCAGTTTTGCGGGGGCGAATGAAAAACTGTTTTTT. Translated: CASSFAGANEKLFF. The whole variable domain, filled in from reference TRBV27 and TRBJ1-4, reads EAQVTQNPRYLITVTGKKLTVTCSQNMNHEYMSWYRQDPGLGLRQIYYSMNVEVTDKGDVPEGYKVSRKEKRNFPLILESPSPNQTSLYFCASSFAGANEKLFFGSGTQLSVL.

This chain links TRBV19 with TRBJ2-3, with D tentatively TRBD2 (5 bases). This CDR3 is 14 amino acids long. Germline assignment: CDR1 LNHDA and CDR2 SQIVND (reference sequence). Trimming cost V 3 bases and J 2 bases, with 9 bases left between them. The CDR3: CASSIGKNTDTQYF. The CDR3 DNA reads TGTGCCAGTAGTATCGGGAAGAACACAGATACGCAGTATTTT.

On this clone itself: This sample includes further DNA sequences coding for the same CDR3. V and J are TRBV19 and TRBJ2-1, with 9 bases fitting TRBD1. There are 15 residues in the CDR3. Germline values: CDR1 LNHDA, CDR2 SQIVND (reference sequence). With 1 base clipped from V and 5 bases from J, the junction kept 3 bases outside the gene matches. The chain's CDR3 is CASSIGDRAHNEQFF. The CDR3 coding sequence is TGTGCCAGTAGTATAGGGGACAGGGCCCACAATGAGCAGTTCTTC.

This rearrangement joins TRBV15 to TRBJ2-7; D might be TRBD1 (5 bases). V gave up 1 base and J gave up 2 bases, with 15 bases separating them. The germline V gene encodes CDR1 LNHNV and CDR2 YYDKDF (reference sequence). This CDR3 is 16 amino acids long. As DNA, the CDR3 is TGTGCCACCAGCAGAGGCCCGACAGTCCCAACCTACGAGCAGTACTTC. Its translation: CATSRGPTVPTYEQYF.

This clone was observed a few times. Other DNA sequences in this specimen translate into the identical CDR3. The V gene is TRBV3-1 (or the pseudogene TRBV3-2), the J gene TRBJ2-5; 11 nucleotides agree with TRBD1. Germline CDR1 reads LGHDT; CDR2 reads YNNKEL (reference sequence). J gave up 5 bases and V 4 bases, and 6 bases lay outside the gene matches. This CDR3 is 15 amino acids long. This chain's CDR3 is CASSRTGGFGETQYF. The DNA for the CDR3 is TGTGCCAGCAGCCGGACAGGGGGCTTCGGGGAGACCCAGTACTTC.

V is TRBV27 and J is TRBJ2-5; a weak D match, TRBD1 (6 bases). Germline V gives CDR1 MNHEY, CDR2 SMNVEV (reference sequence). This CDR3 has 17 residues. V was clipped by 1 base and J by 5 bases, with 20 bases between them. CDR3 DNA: TGTGCCAGCAGTTTATTCTCCGGGGACAACCCCCCCGAGACCCAGTACTTC. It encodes CASSLFSGDNPPETQYF.

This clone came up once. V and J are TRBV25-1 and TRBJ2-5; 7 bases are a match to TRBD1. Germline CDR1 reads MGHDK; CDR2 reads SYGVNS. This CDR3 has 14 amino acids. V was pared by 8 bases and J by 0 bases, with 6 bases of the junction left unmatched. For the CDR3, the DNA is TGTGCCAGCGGGATGACAGGGTACCAAGAGACCCAGTACTTC. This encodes CASGMTGYQETQYF.

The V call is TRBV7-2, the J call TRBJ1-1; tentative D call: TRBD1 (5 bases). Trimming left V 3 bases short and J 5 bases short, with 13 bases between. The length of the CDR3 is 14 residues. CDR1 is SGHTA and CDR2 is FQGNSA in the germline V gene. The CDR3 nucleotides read TGTGCCAGCAGCTTGCGACCGCGGGGGACTGAAGCTTTCTTT. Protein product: CASSLRPRGTEAFF. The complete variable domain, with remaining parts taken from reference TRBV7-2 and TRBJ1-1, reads GAGVSQSPSNKVTEKGKDVELRCDPISGHTALYWYRQSLGQGLEFLIYFQGNSAPDKSGLPSDRFSAERTGGSVSTLTIQRTQQEDSAVYLCASSLRPRGTEAFFGQGTRLTVV.

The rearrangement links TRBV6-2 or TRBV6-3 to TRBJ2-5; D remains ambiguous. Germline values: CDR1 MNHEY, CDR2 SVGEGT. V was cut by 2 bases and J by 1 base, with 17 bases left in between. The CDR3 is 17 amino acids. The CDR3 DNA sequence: TGTGCCAGCAGTTACCTACGGCCGGTGACTCCCCAAGAGACCCAGTACTTC. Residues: CASSYLRPVTPQETQYF.

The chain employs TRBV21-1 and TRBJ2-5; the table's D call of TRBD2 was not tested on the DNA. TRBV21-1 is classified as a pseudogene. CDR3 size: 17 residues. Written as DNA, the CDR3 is TGTGCCAGCAGCAAAAAGGGTAGCGGGGGGGATCAAGAGACCCAGTACTTC. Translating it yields CASSKKGSGGDQETQYF.

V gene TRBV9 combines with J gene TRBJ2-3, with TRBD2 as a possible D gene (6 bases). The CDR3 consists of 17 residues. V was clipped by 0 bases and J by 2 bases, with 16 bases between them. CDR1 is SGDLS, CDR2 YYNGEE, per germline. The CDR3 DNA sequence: TGTGCCAGCAGCGTAGCTTTACGCGGGGAGAACACAGATACGCAGTATTTT. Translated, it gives CASSVALRGENTDTQYF.

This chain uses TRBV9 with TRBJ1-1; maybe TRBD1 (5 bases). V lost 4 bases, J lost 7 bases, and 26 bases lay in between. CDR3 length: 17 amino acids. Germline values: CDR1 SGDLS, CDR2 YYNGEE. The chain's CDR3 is CASSRPGRNEVSGEAFF. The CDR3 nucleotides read TGTGCCAGCAGCCGGCCAGGGCGGAATGAGGTATCGGGTGAAGCTTTCTTT.

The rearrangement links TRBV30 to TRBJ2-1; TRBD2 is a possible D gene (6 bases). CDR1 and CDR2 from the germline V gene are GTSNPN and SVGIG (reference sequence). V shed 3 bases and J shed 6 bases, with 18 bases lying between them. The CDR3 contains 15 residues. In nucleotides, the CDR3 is TGTGCCTGGAGGGGCCCGGGGGTGTCAGTCAATGAGCAGTTCTTC. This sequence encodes CAWRGPGVSVNEQFF.

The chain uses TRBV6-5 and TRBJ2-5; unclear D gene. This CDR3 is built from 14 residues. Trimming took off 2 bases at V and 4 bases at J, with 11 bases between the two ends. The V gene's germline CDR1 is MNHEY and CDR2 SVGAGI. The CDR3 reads CASSYTRSLETQYF. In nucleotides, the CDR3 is TGTGCCAGCAGTTACACGAGGAGCTTAGAGACCCAGTACTTC.

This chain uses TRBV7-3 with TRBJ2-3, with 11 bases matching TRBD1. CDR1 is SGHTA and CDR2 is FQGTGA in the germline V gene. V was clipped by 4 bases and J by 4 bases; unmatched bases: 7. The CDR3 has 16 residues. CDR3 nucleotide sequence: TGTGCCAGCAGCTCGCAACCGGGACAGGGGGCAGATACGCAGTATTTT. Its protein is CASSSQPGQGADTQYF.

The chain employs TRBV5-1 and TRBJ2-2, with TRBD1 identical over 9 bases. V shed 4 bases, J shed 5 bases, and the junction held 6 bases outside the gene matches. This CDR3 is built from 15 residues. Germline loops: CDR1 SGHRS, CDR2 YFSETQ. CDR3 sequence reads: CASSEGTGRTGELFF. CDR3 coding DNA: TGCGCCAGCAGCGAAGGGACAGGGAGAACCGGGGAGCTGTTTTTT.

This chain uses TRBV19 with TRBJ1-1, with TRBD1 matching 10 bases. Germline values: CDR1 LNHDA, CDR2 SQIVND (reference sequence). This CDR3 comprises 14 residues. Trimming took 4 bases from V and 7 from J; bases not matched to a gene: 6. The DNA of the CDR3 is TGTGCCAGTAGTAGAAACCGGGACAGGGGTGAAGCTTTCTTT. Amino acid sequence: CASSRNRDRGEAFF.

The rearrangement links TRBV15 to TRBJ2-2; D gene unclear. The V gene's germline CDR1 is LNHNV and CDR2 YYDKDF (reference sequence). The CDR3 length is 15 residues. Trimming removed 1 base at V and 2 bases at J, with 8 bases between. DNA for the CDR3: TGTGCCACCAGCAGAGGTGTGACAAACACCGGGGAGCTGTTTTTT. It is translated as CATSRGVTNTGELFF.